The entry that follows covers one TCR beta chain sequence. The sample is drawn from a study of cytomegalovirus exposure and HLA in healthy donors. The primer mix had 60 Vbeta and 13 Jbeta primers. The method was immunoSEQ multiplex PCR; TCRdb's version includes in-frame clones alone and lacks a portion of them. Of approximately 50,000 clones listed, roughly 75% are singletons. The V gene lost 4 bases and the J gene lost 2 bases, with 12 bases spanning the gap. The CDR3 covers 14 residues. CDR1 SGHNT and CDR2 YYREEE come from the germline V gene (reference sequence). Sequencing was performed on PBMCs. The sequence came from a man aged 30-40 years in good health and CMV-seropositive. V usage is TRBV5-4 and J usage is TRBJ1-1; D is uncertain. The CDR3 loop is CASSHPQANTEAFF. DNA for the CDR3: TGTGCCAGCAGCCACCCGCAGGCAAACACTGAAGCTTTCTTT.